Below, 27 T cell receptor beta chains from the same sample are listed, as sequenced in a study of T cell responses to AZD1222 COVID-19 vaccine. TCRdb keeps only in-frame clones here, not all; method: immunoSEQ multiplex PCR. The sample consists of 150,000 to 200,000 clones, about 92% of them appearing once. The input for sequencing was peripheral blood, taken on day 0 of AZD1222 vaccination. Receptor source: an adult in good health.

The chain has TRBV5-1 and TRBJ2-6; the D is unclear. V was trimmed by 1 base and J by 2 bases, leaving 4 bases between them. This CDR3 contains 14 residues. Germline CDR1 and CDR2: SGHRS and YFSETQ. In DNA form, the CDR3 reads TGCGCCAGCAGCTTGTCTGCTGGGGCCAACGTCCTGACTTTC. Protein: CASSLSAGANVLTF. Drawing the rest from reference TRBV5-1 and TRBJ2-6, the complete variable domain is KAGVTQTPRYLIKTRGQQVTLSCSPISGHRSVSWYQQTPGQGLQFLFEYFSETQRNKGNFPGRFSGRQFSNSRSEMNVSTLELGDSALYLCASSLSAGANVLTFGAGSRLTVL.

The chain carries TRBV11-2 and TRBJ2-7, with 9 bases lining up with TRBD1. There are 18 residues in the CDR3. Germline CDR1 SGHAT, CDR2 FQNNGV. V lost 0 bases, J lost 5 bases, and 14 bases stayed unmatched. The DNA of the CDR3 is TGTGCCAGCAGCTTAGACCAACTCACGGGACAGGGAAGTGACGAGCAGTACTTC. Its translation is CASSLDQLTGQGSDEQYF.

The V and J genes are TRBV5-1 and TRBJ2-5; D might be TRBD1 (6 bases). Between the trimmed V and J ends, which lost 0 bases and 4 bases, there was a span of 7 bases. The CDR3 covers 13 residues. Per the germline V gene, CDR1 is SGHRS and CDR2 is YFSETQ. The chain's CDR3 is CASSLAQGETQYF. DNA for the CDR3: TGCGCCAGCAGCTTGGCACAGGGAGAGACCCAGTACTTC.

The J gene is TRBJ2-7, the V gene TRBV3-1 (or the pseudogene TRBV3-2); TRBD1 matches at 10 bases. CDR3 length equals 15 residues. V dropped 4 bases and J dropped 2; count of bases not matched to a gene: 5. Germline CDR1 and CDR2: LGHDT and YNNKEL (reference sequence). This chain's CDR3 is CASSPRDRGPYEQYF. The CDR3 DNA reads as TGTGCCAGCAGCCCCCGGGACAGGGGCCCCTACGAGCAGTACTTC.

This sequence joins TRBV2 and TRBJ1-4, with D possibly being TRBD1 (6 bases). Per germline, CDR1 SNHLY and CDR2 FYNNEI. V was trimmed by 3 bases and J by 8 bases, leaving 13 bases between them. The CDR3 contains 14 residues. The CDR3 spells CASSDRGRGEKLFF. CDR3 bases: TGTGCCAGCAGTGACAGGGGCCGAGGGGAAAAACTGTTTTTT.

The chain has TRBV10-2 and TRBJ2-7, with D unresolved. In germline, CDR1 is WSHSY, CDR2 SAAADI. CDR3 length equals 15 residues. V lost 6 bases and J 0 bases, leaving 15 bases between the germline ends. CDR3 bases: TGCGCCAGCAGCTTTTGGACCAGACCCTCCTACGAGCAGTACTTC. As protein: CASSFWTRPSYEQYF.

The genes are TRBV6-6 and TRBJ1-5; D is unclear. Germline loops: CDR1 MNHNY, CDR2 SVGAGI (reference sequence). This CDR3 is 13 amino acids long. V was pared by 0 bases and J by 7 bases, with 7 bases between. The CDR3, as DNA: TGTGCCAGCAGTTACTCCTTTCTCCAGCCCCAGCATTTT. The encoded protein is CASSYSFLQPQHF.

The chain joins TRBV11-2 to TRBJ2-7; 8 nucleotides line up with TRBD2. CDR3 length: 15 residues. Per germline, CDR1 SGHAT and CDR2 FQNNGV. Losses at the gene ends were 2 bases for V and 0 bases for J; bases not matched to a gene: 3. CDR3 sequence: CASSLTGTSSYEQYF. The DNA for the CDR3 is TGTGCCAGCAGCTTAACCGGGACTAGCTCCTACGAGCAGTACTTC.

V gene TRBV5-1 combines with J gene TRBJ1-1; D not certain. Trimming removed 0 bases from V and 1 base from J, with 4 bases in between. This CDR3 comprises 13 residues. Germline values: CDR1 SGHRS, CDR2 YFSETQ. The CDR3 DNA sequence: TGCGCCAGCAGCTTGGACCCGAACACTGAAGCTTTCTTT. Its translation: CASSLDPNTEAFF.

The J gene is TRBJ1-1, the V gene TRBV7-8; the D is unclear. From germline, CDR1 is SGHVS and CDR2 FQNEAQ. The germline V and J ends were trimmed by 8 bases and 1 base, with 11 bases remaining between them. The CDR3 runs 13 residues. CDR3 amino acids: CASASSQNTEAFF. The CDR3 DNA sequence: TGTGCCAGCGCTTCGTCCCAGAACACTGAAGCTTTCTTT.

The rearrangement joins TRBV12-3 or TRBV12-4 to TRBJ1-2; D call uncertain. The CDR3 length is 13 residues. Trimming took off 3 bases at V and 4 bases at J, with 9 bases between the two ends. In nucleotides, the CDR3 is TGTGCCAGCAGTTTGGCCTCGTCCTATGGCTACACCTTC. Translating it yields CASSLASSYGYTF.

The chain's CDR3 is CASSQDPGGATNQPQHF. In nucleotides, the CDR3 is TGTGCCAGCAGCCAAGATCCCGGGGGCGCAACTAATCAGCCCCAGCATTTT. The chain joins TRBV3-1 (or the pseudogene TRBV3-2) to TRBJ1-5; perhaps TRBD1 as D (6 bases). This CDR3 has 17 amino acids. Germline values: CDR1 LGHDT, CDR2 YNNKEL (reference sequence). V shed 0 bases and J shed 4 bases, with 16 bases lying between them.

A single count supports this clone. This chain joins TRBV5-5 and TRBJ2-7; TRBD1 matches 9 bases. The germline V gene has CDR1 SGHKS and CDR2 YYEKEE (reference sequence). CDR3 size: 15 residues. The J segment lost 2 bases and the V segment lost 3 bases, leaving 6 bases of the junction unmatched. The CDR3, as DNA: TGTGCCAGCAGCTCCTGGACAGGGGTGACCTACGAGCAGTACTTC. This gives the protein CASSSWTGVTYEQYF.

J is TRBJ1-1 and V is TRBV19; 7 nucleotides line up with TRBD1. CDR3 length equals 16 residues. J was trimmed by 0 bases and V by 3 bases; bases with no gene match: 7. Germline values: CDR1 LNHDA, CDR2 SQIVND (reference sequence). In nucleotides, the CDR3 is TGTGCCAGTAGTATCTGGACAGGCGAAATGAACACTGAAGCTTTCTTT. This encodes CASSIWTGEMNTEAFF. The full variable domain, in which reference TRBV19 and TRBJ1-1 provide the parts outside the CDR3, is DGGITQSPKYLFRKEGQNVTLSCEQNLNHDAMYWYRQDPGQGLRLIYYSQIVNDFQKGDIAEGYSVSREKKESFPLTVTSAQKNPTAFYLCASSIWTGEMNTEAFFGQGTRLTVV.

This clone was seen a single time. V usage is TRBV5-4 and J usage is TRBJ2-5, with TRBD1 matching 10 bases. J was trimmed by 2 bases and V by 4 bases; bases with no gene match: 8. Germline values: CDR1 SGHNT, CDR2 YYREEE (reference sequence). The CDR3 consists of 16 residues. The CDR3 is CASSTWDRGQQETQYF. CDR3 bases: TGTGCCAGCAGCACCTGGGACAGGGGCCAACAAGAGACCCAGTACTTC.

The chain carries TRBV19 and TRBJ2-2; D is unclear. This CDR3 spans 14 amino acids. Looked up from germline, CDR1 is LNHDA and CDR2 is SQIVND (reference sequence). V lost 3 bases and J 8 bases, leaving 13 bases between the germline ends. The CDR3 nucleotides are TGTGCCAGTAGTATTGAGTCGTCCTTGGGGGAGCTGTTTTTT. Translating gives CASSIESSLGELFF.

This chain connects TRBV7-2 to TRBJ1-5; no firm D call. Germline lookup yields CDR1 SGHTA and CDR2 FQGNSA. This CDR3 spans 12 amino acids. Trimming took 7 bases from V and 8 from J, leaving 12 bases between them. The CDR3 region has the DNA TGTGCCAGCAAAAATGGAAGTAAGCCCCAGCATTTT. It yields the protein CASKNGSKPQHF.

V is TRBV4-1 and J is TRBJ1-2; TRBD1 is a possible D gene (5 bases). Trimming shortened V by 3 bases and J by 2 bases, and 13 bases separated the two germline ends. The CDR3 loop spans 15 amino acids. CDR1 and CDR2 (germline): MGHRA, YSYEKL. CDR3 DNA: TGCGCCAGCAGCCAGGGGGACTATAAAAACTATGGCTACACCTTC. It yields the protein CASSQGDYKNYGYTF.

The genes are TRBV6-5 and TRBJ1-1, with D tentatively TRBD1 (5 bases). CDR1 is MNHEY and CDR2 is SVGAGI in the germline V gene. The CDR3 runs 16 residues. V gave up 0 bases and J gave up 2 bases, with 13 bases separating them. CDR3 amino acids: CASSYSGAGPNTEAFF. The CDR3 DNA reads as TGTGCCAGCAGTTACTCCGGGGCAGGACCTAACACTGAAGCTTTCTTT.

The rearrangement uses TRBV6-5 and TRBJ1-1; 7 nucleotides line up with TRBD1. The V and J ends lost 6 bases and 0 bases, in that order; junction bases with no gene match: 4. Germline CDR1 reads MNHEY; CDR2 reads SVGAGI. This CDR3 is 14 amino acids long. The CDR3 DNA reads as TGTGCCAGCAGGCCGGGACAGTTGAACACTGAAGCTTTCTTT. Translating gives CASRPGQLNTEAFF.

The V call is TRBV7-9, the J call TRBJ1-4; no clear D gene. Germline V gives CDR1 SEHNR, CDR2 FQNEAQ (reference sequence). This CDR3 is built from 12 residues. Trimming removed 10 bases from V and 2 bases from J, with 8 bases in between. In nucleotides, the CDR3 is TGTGCCACCCCCGGGACTAATGAAAAACTGTTTTTT. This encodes CATPGTNEKLFF.

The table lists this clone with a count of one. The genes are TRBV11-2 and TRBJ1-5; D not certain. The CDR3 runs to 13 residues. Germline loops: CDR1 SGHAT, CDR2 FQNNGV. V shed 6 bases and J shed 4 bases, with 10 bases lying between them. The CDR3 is CASSLAGNQPQHF. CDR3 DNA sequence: TGTGCCAGCAGTCTTGCTGGGAATCAGCCCCAGCATTTT.

The CDR3 reads CASGLTGHRDTEAFF. The CDR3 coding sequence is TGTGCCAGCGGATTGACGGGACATAGGGACACTGAAGCTTTCTTT. The chain has TRBV7-9 and TRBJ1-1; D may be TRBD1 (6 bases). CDR1 and CDR2 (germline): SEHNR, FQNEAQ (reference sequence). The CDR3 is 15 residues long. With 8 bases removed from V and 3 bases from J, the gap between germline ends came to 19 bases. The variable domain in full, completed from reference TRBV7-9 and TRBJ1-1, reads DTGVSQNPRHKITKRGQNVTFRCDPISEHNRLYWYRQTLGQGPEFLTYFQNEAQLEKSRLLSDRFSAERPKGSFSTLEIQRTEQGDSAMYLCASGLTGHRDTEAFFGQGTRLTVV.

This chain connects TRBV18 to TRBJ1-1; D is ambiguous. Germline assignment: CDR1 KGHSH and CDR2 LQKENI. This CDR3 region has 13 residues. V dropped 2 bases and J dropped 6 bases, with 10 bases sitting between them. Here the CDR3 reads CASSPSRSAEAFF. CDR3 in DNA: TGTGCCAGCTCACCAAGCAGGAGCGCTGAAGCTTTCTTT.

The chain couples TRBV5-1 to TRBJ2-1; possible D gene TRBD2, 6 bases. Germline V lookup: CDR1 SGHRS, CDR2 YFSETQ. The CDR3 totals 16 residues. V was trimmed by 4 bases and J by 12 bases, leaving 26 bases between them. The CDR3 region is CASSPFLASPRVGQFF. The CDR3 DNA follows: TGCGCCAGCAGCCCGTTCCTAGCGAGTCCTAGGGTCGGGCAGTTCTTC. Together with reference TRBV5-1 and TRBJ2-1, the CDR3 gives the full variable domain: KAGVTQTPRYLIKTRGQQVTLSCSPISGHRSVSWYQQTPGQGLQFLFEYFSETQRNKGNFPGRFSGRQFSNSRSEMNVSTLELGDSALYLCASSPFLASPRVGQFFGPGTRLTVL.

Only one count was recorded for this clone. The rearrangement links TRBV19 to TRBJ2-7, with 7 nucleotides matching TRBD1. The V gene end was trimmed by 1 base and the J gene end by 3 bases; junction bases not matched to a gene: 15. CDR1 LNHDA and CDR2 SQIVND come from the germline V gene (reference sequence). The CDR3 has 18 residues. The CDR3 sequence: CASSIGFWGQKQDYEQYF. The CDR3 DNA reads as TGTGCCAGTAGTATAGGTTTTTGGGGACAGAAACAAGACTACGAGCAGTACTTC.

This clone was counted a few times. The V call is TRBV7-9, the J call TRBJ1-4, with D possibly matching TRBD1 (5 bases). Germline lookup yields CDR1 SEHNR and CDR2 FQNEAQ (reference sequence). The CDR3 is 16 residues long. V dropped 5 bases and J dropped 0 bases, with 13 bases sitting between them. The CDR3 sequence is CASSQGDGATNEKLFF. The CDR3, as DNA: TGTGCCAGCAGCCAGGGAGACGGTGCAACTAATGAAAAACTGTTTTTT.